The 15 T cell receptor beta chains below were found in one sample sequenced in a study of cytomegalovirus exposure and HLA in healthy donors. Primers: 60 Vbeta forward and 13 Jbeta reverse. Repertoires were generated with immunoSEQ multiplex PCR, while TCRdb's copy carries only in-frame clones and drops some. This sample has 180,000 or so clones; under 85% occur once, and the top ten carry roughly 3%. Sample: PBMCs. These receptors came from a male donor in good health and CMV-seronegative.

The chain recombines TRBV4-2 with TRBJ2-1; TRBD2 matches 7 bases. Germline values: CDR1 LGHNA, CDR2 YNFKEQ. V dropped 6 bases and J dropped 5; count of bases not matched to a gene: 10. This CDR3 is 15 amino acids long. The CDR3 protein is CASSKQLASDNEQFF. The CDR3 DNA reads as TGTGCCAGCAGTAAGCAACTAGCGTCGGACAATGAGCAGTTCTTC.

This clone was observed a handful of times. This chain joins TRBV28 and TRBJ1-2; D is unresolved. This CDR3 is built from 14 residues. Per the germline V gene, CDR1 is MDHEN and CDR2 is SYDVKM. V was clipped by 3 bases and J by 3 bases, with 11 bases between them. In nucleotides, the CDR3 is TGTGCCAGCAGTTTGGGAGGGCTGGACTATGGCTACACCTTC. This gives the protein CASSLGGLDYGYTF.

The chain joins TRBV5-1 to TRBJ2-3; possibly TRBD2 for D (5 bases). Looked up from germline, CDR1 is SGHRS and CDR2 is YFSETQ. This CDR3 region has 17 residues. Trimming left V 3 bases short and J 3 bases short, with 20 bases between. The CDR3 DNA reads TGCGCCAGCAGCTCCACGGGATCACAAACACGAACAGATACGCAGTATTTT. Its translation is CASSSTGSQTRTDTQYF.

In this sample, this clone turned up once. The chain uses TRBV5-1 and TRBJ1-1; TRBD1 aligns across 9 bases. The V and J ends lost 4 bases and 3 bases, in that order; junction bases with no gene match: 4. CDR1 is SGHRS, CDR2 YFSETQ, per germline. CDR3 length: 14 residues. Here the CDR3 reads CASSGQGMYTEAFF. CDR3 nucleotides: TGCGCCAGCAGCGGACAGGGGATGTACACTGAAGCTTTCTTT.

Only a few counts were recorded for this clone. The CDR3 DNA follows: TGTGCCAGCAGTTTTTCACATGTAGCGGGAGGCGACGCGGATACGCAGTATTTT. It yields the protein CASSFSHVAGGDADTQYF. The chain has TRBV28 and TRBJ2-3, with TRBD2 matching 10 bases. The junction had 15 bases not matched to a gene; V was cut back by 3 bases and J by 6 bases. There are 18 residues in the CDR3. Germline loops: CDR1 MDHEN, CDR2 SYDVKM.

The gene calls are TRBV18 and TRBJ2-5, with TRBD2 matching 9 bases. Germline CDR1 reads KGHSH; CDR2 reads LQKENI. This CDR3 contains 15 residues. J gave up 4 bases and V 1 base, and 4 bases lay outside the gene matches. The CDR3 bases are TGTGCCAGCTCACCACGCGGGAGGGACGGAGAGACCCAGTACTTC. The encoded protein is CASSPRGRDGETQYF.

The chain couples TRBV6-5 to TRBJ2-1; 10 bases match TRBD2. The length of the CDR3 is 15 residues. The J segment lost 8 bases and the V segment lost 0 bases, leaving 4 bases of the junction unmatched. The germline V gene has CDR1 MNHEY and CDR2 SVGAGI. This CDR3 reads CASSYSLAGTYEQFF. The CDR3 nucleotides read TGTGCCAGCAGTTACTCACTAGCGGGAACGTATGAGCAGTTCTTC.

The genes are TRBV19 and TRBJ2-1; tentatively, D is TRBD2 (6 bases). V gave up 6 bases and J gave up 3 bases, with 15 bases separating them. The CDR3 runs to 15 residues. Per the germline V gene, CDR1 is LNHDA and CDR2 is SQIVND (reference sequence). This chain's CDR3 is CASRTGLLDYNEQFF. CDR3 sequence (DNA): TGTGCCAGTAGAACGGGACTCCTAGACTACAATGAGCAGTTCTTC.

The chain joins TRBV27 to TRBJ2-1; the D gene is possibly TRBD2 (5 bases). CDR3 length: 15 amino acids. Germline CDR1 is MNHEY and CDR2 is SMNVEV (reference sequence). V was shortened by 6 bases and J by 3 bases, with 15 bases between the two germline ends. CDR3 amino acids: CASSQSGGVYNEQFF. For the CDR3, the DNA is TGTGCCAGCAGCCAGAGCGGAGGCGTCTACAATGAGCAGTTCTTC.

J is TRBJ1-2 and V is TRBV29-1; 9 nucleotides match TRBD1. The CDR3 runs to 13 residues. After removal of 5 bases from V and 3 bases from J, the junction contained 4 bases not matched to a gene. Per germline, CDR1 SQVTM and CDR2 ANQGSEA. The DNA of the CDR3 is TGCAGCGTTCATACAGGGGGCCACTATGGCTACACCTTC. As protein: CSVHTGGHYGYTF.

The chain employs TRBV6-5 and TRBJ2-3; 7 bases align to TRBD2. V shed 5 bases and J 5 bases; nucleotides not matched to a gene: 4. This CDR3 spans 13 amino acids. Per the germline V gene, CDR1 is MNHEY and CDR2 is SVGAGI. The CDR3, as DNA: TGTGCCAGCAGTATCCCGGGGGGAGATACGCAGTATTTT. Encoded protein: CASSIPGGDTQYF.

CDR3 region: CATSSRAGAPNNEQFF. The CDR3 DNA sequence: TGTGCCACCAGCAGCCGCGCGGGGGCCCCTAACAATGAGCAGTTCTTC. The chain joins TRBV15 to TRBJ2-1; a weak D match, TRBD2 (7 bases). The germline CDR1 and CDR2 sequences are LNHNV and YYDKDF (reference sequence). This CDR3 is 16 amino acids long. Trimming removed 3 bases at V and 5 bases at J, with 17 bases between.

This chain links TRBV23-1 with TRBJ1-1; 7 bases are shared with TRBD1. TRBV23-1 is designated an ORF whose function remains uncertain. CDR3 length: 15 residues. V shed 6 bases and J 4 bases; nucleotides not matched to a gene: 11. CDR3 sequence: CASSQRQGSSTEAFF. DNA of the CDR3: TGCGCCAGCAGCCAACGACAGGGCTCTAGCACTGAAGCTTTCTTT.

This chain links TRBV6-1 with TRBJ2-1; 13 bases line up with TRBD2. CDR1 is MNHNS and CDR2 is SASEGT in the germline V gene. This CDR3 contains 15 residues. V gave up 7 bases and J gave up 4 bases; unmatched junction bases: 4. CDR3 amino acids: CASTGLAGEYNEQFF. Here the CDR3 DNA reads TGTGCCAGCACCGGACTAGCGGGGGAGTACAATGAGCAGTTCTTC.

This clone appeared a single time. The genes are TRBV6-1 and TRBJ1-5; 9 nucleotides align to TRBD1. Germline CDR1 reads MNHNS; CDR2 reads SASEGT. After removal of 1 base from V and 6 bases from J, the junction contained 4 bases not matched to a gene. The CDR3 has 15 amino acids. The CDR3 loop is CASSEDGTGSQPQHF. In DNA, the CDR3 is TGTGCCAGCAGTGAAGATGGGACAGGGAGTCAGCCCCAGCATTTT.